This entry lists 17 T cell receptor beta chains sequenced from one sample in a study of cytomegalovirus exposure and HLA in healthy donors. Repertoires were generated with immunoSEQ multiplex PCR, while TCRdb's copy carries only in-frame clones and drops some. The table shows fewer than 250,000 clones, with approximately 87% occurring only once. The sequencing sample was made of PBMCs. These receptors were collected from a woman aged 18-29 years in good health and CMV-seronegative.

J is TRBJ2-5 and V is TRBV5-1; D may match TRBD1 or TRBD2 (5 bases each). CDR1 and CDR2 from the germline V gene are SGHRS and YFSETQ. V was shortened by 2 bases and J by 1 base, with 12 bases between the two germline ends. This CDR3 has 15 amino acids. In DNA, the CDR3 is TGCGCCAGCAGCTTAGCGGCAGGGCCCCAAGAGACCCAGTACTTC. Translation gives CASSLAAGPQETQYF.

V usage is TRBV11-1 and J usage is TRBJ2-4; 7 bases are a match to TRBD1. Germline CDR1 and CDR2: SGHAT and FQDESV (reference sequence). There are 15 residues in the CDR3. V gave up 5 bases and J gave up 8 bases; unmatched junction bases: 12. CDR3 amino acids: CASSPNGQVGDIQYF. DNA for the CDR3: TGTGCCAGCAGCCCCAACGGACAGGTCGGGGACATTCAGTACTTC.

The chain uses TRBV29-1 and TRBJ2-7; 7 positions agree with TRBD1. Germline V gives CDR1 SQVTM, CDR2 ANQGSEA. The CDR3 extends over 15 amino acids. V gave up 3 bases and J gave up 2 bases; unmatched junction bases: 10. The CDR3 spells CSVETRGGATYEQYF. The CDR3 DNA reads TGCAGCGTTGAGACGCGAGGGGGCGCGACCTACGAGCAGTACTTC.

The J gene is TRBJ2-1, the V gene TRBV6-4, with 10 positions matching TRBD2. CDR1 is MRHNA, CDR2 SNTAGT, per germline. After removal of 3 bases from V and 6 bases from J, the junction contained 2 bases not matched to a gene. This CDR3 comprises 14 residues. In nucleotides, the CDR3 is TGTGCCAGCAGTGAAGCGGGGGGGCCCAATGAGCAGTTCTTC. Protein product: CASSEAGGPNEQFF.

This chain links TRBV5-1 with TRBJ2-7, with a weak D call TRBD2 (6 bases). CDR3 length: 13 residues. Germline CDR1 SGHRS, CDR2 YFSETQ. Trimming took 4 bases from V and 0 from J, leaving 8 bases between them. This CDR3 is CASSRGLSYEQYF. The CDR3, as DNA: TGCGCCAGCAGCAGGGGACTCTCCTACGAGCAGTACTTC. The whole variable domain, remainder taken from reference TRBV5-1 and TRBJ2-7, is KAGVTQTPRYLIKTRGQQVTLSCSPISGHRSVSWYQQTPGQGLQFLFEYFSETQRNKGNFPGRFSGRQFSNSRSEMNVSTLELGDSALYLCASSRGLSYEQYFGPGTRLTVT.

The chain employs TRBV25-1 and TRBJ2-7; tentative D call: TRBD1 (6 bases). The CDR3 runs to 12 residues. The V end lost 7 bases, the J end lost 6 bases, and 13 bases lay between the germline ends. Germline values: CDR1 MGHDK, CDR2 SYGVNS. CDR3 DNA sequence: TGTGCCAGCACTCATGGACAGTTCGAGCAGTACTTC. It yields the protein CASTHGQFEQYF.

The chain carries TRBV7-9 and TRBJ1-1; TRBD1 matches at 7 bases. The J segment lost 1 base and the V segment lost 5 bases, leaving 7 bases of the junction unmatched. The CDR3 is 15 residues long. Germline lookup yields CDR1 SEHNR and CDR2 FQNEAQ (reference sequence). DNA for the CDR3: TGTGCCAGCAGCCACCGGACAGGATCGAACACTGAAGCTTTCTTT. This sequence encodes CASSHRTGSNTEAFF.

The chain recombines TRBV6-5 with TRBJ2-7; the match to TRBD1 covers 8 bases. This CDR3 comprises 15 residues. The V gene's germline CDR1 is MNHEY and CDR2 SVGAGI. The ends lost 2 bases at V and 3 bases at J; junction bases unmatched: 6. CDR3 in amino acids: CASSYTGQADYEQYF. DNA of the CDR3: TGTGCCAGCAGTTACACGGGACAGGCTGACTACGAGCAGTACTTC.

Concerning this clone: The junction does not match germline at one end; this may be a read error. The chain uses TRBV30 and TRBJ1-1; no reliable D call. The CDR3 loop spans 12 amino acids. Germline CDR1 and CDR2: GTSNPN and SVGIG (reference sequence). DNA of the CDR3: TGTGCCTGGAGAATTGGGCAGCCTGATCGGGTCTTT. Translating gives CAWRIGQPDRVF.

The V call is TRBV7-8, the J call TRBJ2-7, with TRBD2 as a possible D gene (6 bases). The V end lost 1 base, the J end lost 2 bases, and 12 bases lay between the germline ends. The CDR3 is 15 residues long. Germline V gives CDR1 SGHVS, CDR2 FQNEAQ. The CDR3 coding sequence is TGTGCCAGCAGCTTAGTTAATAGCGGCCCCTACGAGCAGTACTTC. Its protein product is CASSLVNSGPYEQYF.

The chain joins TRBV2 to TRBJ2-5; 9 nucleotides agree with TRBD1. The CDR3 is 15 amino acids. Germline V gives CDR1 SNHLY, CDR2 FYNNEI. The trim removed 5 bases at V and 3 bases at J, leaving 7 bases unmatched. CDR3 nucleotides: TGTGCCAGCAGTCCGGGACAGGGAGGCGAAGAGACCCAGTACTTC. Translating it yields CASSPGQGGEETQYF.

This clone was detected a few times. The V call is TRBV18, the J call TRBJ1-1; TRBD1 matches 7 bases. The CDR3 loop spans 13 amino acids. Looked up from germline, CDR1 is KGHSH and CDR2 is LQKENI. V was pared by 9 bases and J by 1 base, with 5 bases of the junction left unmatched. CDR3 region: CASRQGENTEAFF. In DNA form, the CDR3 reads TGTGCCAGTAGACAGGGAGAGAACACTGAAGCTTTCTTT.

A single count supports this clone. The J gene is TRBJ1-5, the V gene TRBV6-5, with a weak D call TRBD1 (5 bases). Trimming shortened V by 0 bases and J by 3 bases, and 9 bases separated the two germline ends. CDR1 MNHEY and CDR2 SVGAGI come from the germline V gene. The CDR3 has 15 amino acids. This chain's CDR3 is CASSYSQGSNQPQHF. The CDR3 coding sequence is TGTGCCAGCAGTTACTCCCAGGGCTCCAATCAGCCCCAGCATTTT.

V gene TRBV5-1 combines with J gene TRBJ1-1; 10 bases map to TRBD1. Germline CDR1 reads SGHRS; CDR2 reads YFSETQ. This CDR3 has 15 residues. V trimming: 4 bases; J trimming: 4 bases; junction bases outside the gene matches: 7. The CDR3 coding sequence is TGCGCCAGCAGCGCCCGACAGGGGGCTATCACTGAAGCTTTCTTT. Amino acids: CASSARQGAITEAFF.

This clone was recorded at least ten times. The chain combines TRBV20-1 with TRBJ2-1; no definite D call. This CDR3 has 11 amino acids. V gave up 3 bases and J gave up 8 bases, with 8 bases separating them. Germline V CDR1 and CDR2: DFQATT, SNEGSKA (reference sequence). Here the CDR3 reads CSASRADEQFF. The CDR3 DNA is TGCAGTGCTAGTCGGGCGGATGAGCAGTTCTTC.

This rearrangement joins TRBV10-3 to TRBJ2-1, with TRBD1 matching 9 bases. The germline V gene encodes CDR1 ENHRY and CDR2 SYGVKD. This CDR3 is 16 amino acids long. Trimming removed 6 bases from V and 3 bases from J; junction bases left unmatched: 9. CDR3 bases: TGTGCCATCAGGGGGGCCGGGACAGGGTTCTACAATGAGCAGTTCTTC. As protein: CAIRGAGTGFYNEQFF.

The chain uses TRBV30 and TRBJ1-2; D is uncertain. The CDR3 is 11 residues long. The germline V and J ends were trimmed by 3 bases and 4 bases, with 6 bases remaining between them. Germline V gives CDR1 GTSNPN, CDR2 SVGIG (reference sequence). The CDR3 region is CAWRELYGYTF. The CDR3 DNA reads as TGTGCCTGGAGGGAACTCTATGGCTACACCTTC. Based on the CDR3 plus reference TRBV30 and TRBJ1-2, the full variable domain is SQTIHQWPATLVQPVGSPLSLECTVEGTSNPNLYWYRQAAGRGLQLLFYSVGIGQISSEVPQNLSASRPQDRQFILSSKKLLLSDSGFYLCAWRELYGYTFGSGTRLTVV.